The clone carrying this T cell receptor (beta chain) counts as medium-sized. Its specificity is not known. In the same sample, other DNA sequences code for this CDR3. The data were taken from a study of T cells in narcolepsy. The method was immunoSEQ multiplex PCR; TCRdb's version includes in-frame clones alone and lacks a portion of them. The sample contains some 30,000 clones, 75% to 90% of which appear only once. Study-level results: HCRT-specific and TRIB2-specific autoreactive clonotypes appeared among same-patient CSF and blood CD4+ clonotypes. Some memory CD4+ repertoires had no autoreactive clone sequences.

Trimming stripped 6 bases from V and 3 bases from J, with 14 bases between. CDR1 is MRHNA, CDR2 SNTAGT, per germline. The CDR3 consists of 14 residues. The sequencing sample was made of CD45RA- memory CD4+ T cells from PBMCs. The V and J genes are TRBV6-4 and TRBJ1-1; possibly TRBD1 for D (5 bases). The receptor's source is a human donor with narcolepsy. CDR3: CASRGQGGDTEAFF. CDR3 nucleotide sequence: TGTGCCAGCAGGGGGCAGGGTGGGGACACTGAAGCTTTCTTT.